These 29 T cell receptor beta chains were all obtained from the same sample, sequenced in a study of blood T cell repertoires in COVID-19. The data were produced by immunoSEQ multiplex PCR, yet TCRdb's version contains in-frame clones alone and is incomplete. The table includes 100,000 to 150,000 clones, 88% detected once. Sequencing used peripheral blood. These receptors all come from a man aged 45-60 years with acute or convalescent COVID-19.

This clone was picked up many times. The rearrangement uses TRBV30 and TRBJ2-7; D not resolved. The germline CDR1 and CDR2 sequences are GTSNPN and SVGIG (reference sequence). This CDR3 comprises 13 residues. V lost 1 base to trimming and J lost 0 bases, with 7 bases between them. The CDR3 reads CAWSDWSSYEQYF. In DNA, the CDR3 is TGTGCCTGGAGTGACTGGAGCTCCTACGAGCAGTACTTC.

The V call is TRBV2, the J call TRBJ1-1; D remains unclear. The germline gives CDR1 SNHLY, CDR2 FYNNEI. Trimming left V 8 bases short and J 2 bases short, with 12 bases between. This CDR3 is built from 13 residues. The CDR3 protein is CASPREGNTEAFF. CDR3 DNA: TGTGCCAGCCCACGGGAGGGTAACACTGAAGCTTTCTTT.

The chain employs TRBV7-2 and TRBJ1-2; D is perhaps TRBD1 (6 bases). Germline V gene lookup returns CDR1 SGHTA and CDR2 FQGNSA. The CDR3 covers 15 residues. Trimming stripped 5 bases from V and 3 bases from J, with 16 bases between. CDR3 region: CASSVRWGGHYGYTF. The CDR3 DNA is TGTGCCAGCAGCGTTAGATGGGGGGGGCACTATGGCTACACCTTC.

CDR3 protein: CASSQGGFSPLHF. In DNA form, the CDR3 reads TGTGCCAGCAGTCAAGGGGGCTTTTCACCCCTCCACTTT. The V and J genes are TRBV9 and TRBJ1-6, with 7 bases matching TRBD1. CDR3 length: 13 residues. Germline V gene data show CDR1 as SGDLS and CDR2 as YYNGEE. The V gene end was trimmed by 5 bases and the J gene end by 9 bases; junction bases not matched to a gene: 5.

This chain joins TRBV6-5 and TRBJ2-7; D is perhaps TRBD1 (6 bases). This CDR3 comprises 14 residues. Trimming removed 2 bases at V and 4 bases at J, with 12 bases between. Germline V CDR1 and CDR2: MNHEY, SVGAGI. CDR3 in DNA: TGTGCCAGCAGTTACGCTACAGGGTCTTACGAGCAGTACTTC. Protein: CASSYATGSYEQYF.

The table lists this clone with a few counts. The V and J genes are TRBV4-1 and TRBJ1-4, with a tentative D call TRBD1 (5 bases). The CDR3 loop spans 14 amino acids. V shed 4 bases and J shed 7 bases, with 13 bases lying between them. The germline V gene encodes CDR1 MGHRA and CDR2 YSYEKL. CDR3 bases: TGCGCCAGCAGCCGTCTCTCAGGGATTGAAAAACTGTTTTTT. It is translated as CASSRLSGIEKLFF.

V is TRBV19 and J is TRBJ2-5; D uncertain. Germline V CDR1 and CDR2: LNHDA, SQIVND (reference sequence). V gave up 3 bases and J gave up 5 bases, with 10 bases separating them. This CDR3 has 13 amino acids. The DNA for the CDR3 is TGTGCCAGTAGTATTGGAGCAAGGGAGACCCAGTACTTC. It codes for CASSIGARETQYF.

The rearrangement uses TRBV9 and TRBJ1-1; no clear D. Deletions cut 0 bases from V and 1 base from J, with 7 bases between. This CDR3 contains 14 residues. CDR1 SGDLS and CDR2 YYNGEE come from the germline V gene. CDR3 region: CASSVGAANTEAFF. The CDR3 DNA reads TGTGCCAGCAGCGTAGGGGCAGCGAACACTGAAGCTTTCTTT. The full variable domain, completed using reference TRBV9 and TRBJ1-1, is DSGVTQTPKHLITATGQRVTLRCSPRSGDLSVYWYQQSLDQGLQFLIQYYNGEERAKGNILERFSAQQFPDLHSELNLSSLELGDSALYFCASSVGAANTEAFFGQGTRLTVV.

The rearrangement uses TRBV6-1 and TRBJ1-5; D is undetermined. The germline gives CDR1 MNHNS, CDR2 SASEGT. CDR3 length: 13 residues. Trimming took 0 bases from V and 7 from J, leaving 7 bases between them. The CDR3 protein is CASSEAARQPQHF. The CDR3 nucleotides are TGTGCCAGCAGTGAAGCGGCCAGGCAGCCCCAGCATTTT.

Comment on this clone: A read error may produce the germline difference seen at one junction end. The chain has TRBV18 and TRBJ2-1; D is possibly TRBD2 (6 bases). The CDR3 has 13 amino acids. Germline CDR1 KGHSH, CDR2 LQKENI. The CDR3 nucleotides are TGTGCCAGCCCCCGGGACTCCAACAATGAGCAGTTCTTC. It specifies CASPRDSNNEQFF.

The chain carries TRBV28 and TRBJ1-3; TRBD1 is a possible D gene (6 bases). Looked up from germline, CDR1 is MDHEN and CDR2 is SYDVKM. This CDR3 comprises 19 residues. V was clipped by 6 bases and J by 7 bases, with 31 bases between them. The CDR3 reads CASSHISGTNGLERNTIYF. CDR3 bases: TGTGCCAGCAGCCACATATCCGGGACAAATGGCCTAGAGAGGAACACCATATATTTT.

This chain links TRBV15 with TRBJ1-2; 7 bases match TRBD1. After removal of 2 bases from V and 7 bases from J, the junction contained 10 bases not matched to a gene. Germline CDR1 LNHNV, CDR2 YYDKDF (reference sequence). CDR3 size: 15 residues. The CDR3 DNA is TGTGCCACCAGCAGACAGACGGGACAGATCCCTGGCTACACCTTC. Translating it yields CATSRQTGQIPGYTF. Full variable domain (remainder filled in from reference TRBV15 and TRBJ1-2): DAMVIQNPRYQVTQFGKPVTLSCSQTLNHNVMYWYQQKSSQAPKLLFHYYDKDFNNEADTPDNFQSRRPNTSFCFLDIRSPGLGDTAMYLCATSRQTGQIPGYTFGSGTRLTVV.

The chain employs TRBV5-1 and TRBJ2-7, with a tentative D call TRBD1 (6 bases). The CDR3 covers 15 residues. The V end was cut by 4 bases, the J end by 2 bases, with 16 bases between. Germline V gene data show CDR1 as SGHRS and CDR2 as YFSETQ. CDR3 in amino acids: CASSPRAGDTYEQYF. The DNA of the CDR3 is TGCGCCAGCAGCCCTCGGGCAGGGGATACCTACGAGCAGTACTTC.

The CDR3 is CASSLAFPGSGNTIYF. DNA of the CDR3: TGTGCCAGCAGCTTAGCTTTCCCGGGCTCTGGAAACACCATATATTTT. J is TRBJ1-3 and V is TRBV7-8; no reliable D call. This CDR3 region has 16 residues. V was pared by 0 bases and J by 0 bases, with 9 bases between. Germline CDR1 and CDR2: SGHVS and FQNEAQ.

The chain joins TRBV18 to TRBJ2-2; 9 nucleotides line up with TRBD1. The V gene end was trimmed by 6 bases and the J gene end by 0 bases; junction bases not matched to a gene: 8. This CDR3 is 17 amino acids long. Germline V lookup: CDR1 KGHSH, CDR2 LQKENI. The CDR3 region is CASSPLQGASNTGELFF. The CDR3 nucleotides read TGTGCCAGCTCGCCTCTACAGGGGGCATCGAACACCGGGGAGCTGTTTTTT. Full variable domain (outside the CDR3, taken from reference TRBV18 and TRBJ2-2): NAGVMQNPRHLVRRRGQEARLRCSPMKGHSHVYWYRQLPEEGLKFMVYLQKENIIDESGMPKERFSAEFPKEGPSILRIQQVVRGDSAAYFCASSPLQGASNTGELFFGEGSRLTVL.

The chain couples TRBV7-9 to TRBJ2-7; a possible D gene is TRBD2 (6 bases). With 5 bases removed from V and 1 base from J, the gap between germline ends came to 15 bases. The CDR3 is 15 residues long. Germline CDR1 and CDR2: SEHNR and FQNEAQ (reference sequence). CDR3 residues: CASSQSGTVSYEQYF. CDR3 nucleotides: TGTGCCAGCAGCCAATCCGGGACTGTATCCTACGAGCAGTACTTC.

Only one count was recorded for this clone. CDR3 loop: CASSPPGGGSSYEQYF. CDR3 in DNA: TGTGCCAGCTCACCACCGGGCGGGGGGAGCTCCTACGAGCAGTACTTC. J is TRBJ2-7 and V is TRBV18; TRBD2 agrees at 8 bases. CDR3 length: 16 residues. Germline CDR1 and CDR2: KGHSH and LQKENI. The V gene end was trimmed by 0 bases and the J gene end by 0 bases; junction bases not matched to a gene: 4.

This rearrangement joins TRBV5-6 to TRBJ1-2; D is unclear. The ends were cut back, 2 bases at V and 6 bases at J, with 23 bases in the middle. Germline lookup yields CDR1 SGHDT and CDR2 YYEEEE. The CDR3 sequence is 17 residues long. DNA of the CDR3: TGTGCCAGCAGCTTCCTCCCCCCAGGACTAACCGGCCATGGCTACACCTTC. Amino acid sequence: CASSFLPPGLTGHGYTF. The full variable domain, its missing parts supplied by reference TRBV5-6 and TRBJ1-2, is DAGVTQSPTHLIKTRGQQVTLRCSPKSGHDTVSWYQQALGQGPQFIFQYYEEEERQRGNFPDRFSGHQFPNYSSELNVNALLLGDSALYLCASSFLPPGLTGHGYTFGSGTRLTVV.

This clone was counted a few times. The chain combines TRBV4-2 with TRBJ2-7, with TRBD2 matching 12 bases. The V gene end was trimmed by 1 base and the J gene end by 2 bases; junction bases not matched to a gene: 0. This CDR3 is built from 15 residues. The germline CDR1 and CDR2 sequences are LGHNA and YNFKEQ. CDR3 DNA sequence: TGTGCCAGCAGCCAAGGGACTAGCGGGACCTACGAGCAGTACTTC. It is translated as CASSQGTSGTYEQYF.

The J gene is TRBJ1-4, the V gene TRBV5-1, with 10 bases matching TRBD1. This CDR3 has 14 amino acids. CDR1 is SGHRS, CDR2 YFSETQ, per germline. The J segment lost 7 bases and the V segment lost 3 bases, leaving 3 bases of the junction unmatched. The CDR3 here is CASSSDRGSEKLFF. CDR3 in DNA: TGCGCCAGCAGCTCGGACAGGGGGAGTGAAAAACTGTTTTTT.

This clone was counted only a few times. The rearrangement links TRBV18 to TRBJ2-4, with 8 bases identical to TRBD1. Per germline, CDR1 KGHSH and CDR2 LQKENI. The junction had 5 bases not matched to a gene; V was cut back by 4 bases and J by 6 bases. The CDR3 is 14 residues long. The DNA of the CDR3 is TGTGCCAGCTCACGGGATGACAGGGGAAACATTCAGTACTTC. It specifies CASSRDDRGNIQYF.

The chain recombines TRBV27 with TRBJ1-1; D remains ambiguous. Between the trimmed V and J ends, which lost 3 bases and 1 base, there was a span of 6 bases. Germline CDR1 MNHEY, CDR2 SMNVEV (reference sequence). The CDR3 is made up of 13 amino acids. CDR3 DNA sequence: TGTGCCAGCAGTTTGTGGCAGAACACTGAAGCTTTCTTT. This codes for CASSLWQNTEAFF.

The chain couples TRBV7-2 to TRBJ2-3, with D possibly being TRBD1 (5 bases). Per the germline V gene, CDR1 is SGHTA and CDR2 is FQGNSA. This CDR3 comprises 14 residues. Trimming cost V 2 bases and J 1 base, with 7 bases left between them. The CDR3, as DNA: TGTGCCAGCAGCTTATTCAGGGGCACAGATACGCAGTATTTT. Translating gives CASSLFRGTDTQYF.

The genes are TRBV5-1 and TRBJ2-7; TRBD1 agrees at 11 bases. The ends lost 3 bases at V and 4 bases at J; junction bases unmatched: 3. CDR3 length equals 14 residues. CDR1 SGHRS and CDR2 YFSETQ come from the germline V gene. The CDR3 nucleotides are TGCGCCAGCAGCTACGGGACAGGGGGTTACGAGCAGTACTTC. Translating gives CASSYGTGGYEQYF. Using reference TRBV5-1 and TRBJ2-7 for the parts outside the CDR3, the full variable domain is KAGVTQTPRYLIKTRGQQVTLSCSPISGHRSVSWYQQTPGQGLQFLFEYFSETQRNKGNFPGRFSGRQFSNSRSEMNVSTLELGDSALYLCASSYGTGGYEQYFGPGTRLTVT.

The chain employs TRBV5-4 and TRBJ1-3; D possibly corresponds to TRBD1 (5 bases). Germline V lookup: CDR1 SGHNT, CDR2 YYREEE (reference sequence). With 1 base removed from V and 0 bases from J, the gap between germline ends came to 5 bases. This CDR3 contains 14 residues. The CDR3 here is CASSLTGSGNTIYF. The CDR3 coding sequence is TGTGCCAGCAGCTTGACAGGCTCTGGAAACACCATATATTTT.

This sequence joins TRBV19 and TRBJ2-5; D remains ambiguous. CDR3 length: 13 amino acids. The germline CDR1 and CDR2 sequences are LNHDA and SQIVND (reference sequence). Deletions cut 3 bases from V and 2 bases from J, with 7 bases between. CDR3 sequence: CASSIPLQETQYF. The CDR3 DNA reads as TGTGCCAGTAGTATCCCTCTTCAAGAGACCCAGTACTTC.

As for this clone: Additional DNA sequences in this sample encode the identical CDR3. The rearrangement uses TRBV7-2 and TRBJ2-1, with D uncertain. The CDR3 has 15 amino acids. CDR1 and CDR2 from the germline V gene are SGHTA and FQGNSA. Trimming stripped 1 base from V and 2 bases from J, with 9 bases between. CDR3 bases: TGTGCCAGCAGCTTAGACCGAACTACCTACAATGAGCAGTTCTTC. This encodes CASSLDRTTYNEQFF.

V is TRBV4-1 and J is TRBJ2-1; D not certain. The germline V and J ends were trimmed by 1 base and 1 base, with 8 bases remaining between them. The CDR3 spans 15 residues. Germline values: CDR1 MGHRA, CDR2 YSYEKL. The CDR3 reads CASSQAGSSYNEQFF. CDR3 sequence (DNA): TGCGCCAGCAGCCAAGCAGGTTCTTCCTACAATGAGCAGTTCTTC.

The V gene is TRBV28, the J gene TRBJ1-1, with TRBD1 as a possible D gene (5 bases). In germline, CDR1 is MDHEN, CDR2 SYDVKM. The CDR3 sequence is 16 residues long. Trimming left V 5 bases short and J 3 bases short, with 19 bases between. For the CDR3, the DNA is TGTGCCAGCAGTCGCGGCGGGGCGGGAGGGGACACTGAAGCTTTCTTT. Its translation is CASSRGGAGGDTEAFF.